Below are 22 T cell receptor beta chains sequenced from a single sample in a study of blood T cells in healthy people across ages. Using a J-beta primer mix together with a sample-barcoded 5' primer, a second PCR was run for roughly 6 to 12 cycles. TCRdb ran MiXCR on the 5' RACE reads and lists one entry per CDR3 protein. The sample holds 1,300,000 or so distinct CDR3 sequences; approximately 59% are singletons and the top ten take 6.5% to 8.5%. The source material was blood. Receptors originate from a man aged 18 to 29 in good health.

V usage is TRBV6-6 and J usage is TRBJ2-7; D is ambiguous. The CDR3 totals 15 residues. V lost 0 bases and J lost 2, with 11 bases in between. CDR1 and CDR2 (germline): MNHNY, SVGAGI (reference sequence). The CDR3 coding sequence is TGTGCCAGCAGTTACTCCTCCCGACAACCCTACGAGCAGTACTTC. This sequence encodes CASSYSSRQPYEQYF.

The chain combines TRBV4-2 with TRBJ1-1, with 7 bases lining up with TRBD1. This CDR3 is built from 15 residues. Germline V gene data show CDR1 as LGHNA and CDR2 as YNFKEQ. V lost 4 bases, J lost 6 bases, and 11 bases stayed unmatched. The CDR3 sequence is CASSPNQGQLAEAFF. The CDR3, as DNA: TGTGCCAGCAGCCCTAACCAGGGACAGCTGGCTGAAGCTTTCTTT.

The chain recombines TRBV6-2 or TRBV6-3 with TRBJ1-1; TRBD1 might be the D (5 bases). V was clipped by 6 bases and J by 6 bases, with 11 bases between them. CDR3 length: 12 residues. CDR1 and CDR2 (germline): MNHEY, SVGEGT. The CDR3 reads CASRRTGSEAFF. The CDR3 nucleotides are TGTGCCAGCAGGCGAACAGGTTCTGAAGCTTTCTTT.

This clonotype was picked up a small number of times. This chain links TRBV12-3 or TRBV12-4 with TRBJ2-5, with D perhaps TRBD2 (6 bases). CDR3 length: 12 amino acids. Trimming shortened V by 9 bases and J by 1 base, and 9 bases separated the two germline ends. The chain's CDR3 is CASTSSQETQYF. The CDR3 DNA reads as TGTGCCAGTACTAGCAGCCAAGAGACCCAGTACTTC.

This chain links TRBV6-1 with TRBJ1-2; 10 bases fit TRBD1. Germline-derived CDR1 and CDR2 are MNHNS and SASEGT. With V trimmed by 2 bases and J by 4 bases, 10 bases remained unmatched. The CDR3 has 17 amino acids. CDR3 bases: TGTGCCAGCAGTGAATACGGACAGGGGGAGGTTGTCTATGGCTACACCTTC. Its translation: CASSEYGQGEVVYGYTF.

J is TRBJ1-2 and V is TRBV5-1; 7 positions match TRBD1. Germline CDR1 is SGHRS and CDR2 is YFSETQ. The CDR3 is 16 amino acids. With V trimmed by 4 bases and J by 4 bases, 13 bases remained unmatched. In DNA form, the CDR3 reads TGCGCCAGCAGCCCCAGGACAGGCGGGGGTTTCTATGGCTACACCTTC. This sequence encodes CASSPRTGGGFYGYTF.

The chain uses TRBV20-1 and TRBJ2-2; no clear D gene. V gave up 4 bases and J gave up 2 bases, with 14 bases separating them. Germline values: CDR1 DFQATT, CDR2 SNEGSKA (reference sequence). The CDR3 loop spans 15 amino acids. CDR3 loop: CSAKLAFRNTGELFF. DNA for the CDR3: TGCAGTGCTAAATTGGCTTTTAGAAACACCGGGGAGCTGTTTTTT.

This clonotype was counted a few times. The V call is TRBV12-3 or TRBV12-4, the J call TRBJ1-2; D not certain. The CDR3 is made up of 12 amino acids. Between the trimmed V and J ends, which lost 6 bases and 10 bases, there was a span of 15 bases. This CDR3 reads CASRPGSGDYTF. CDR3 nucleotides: TGTGCCAGCAGGCCCGGCAGTGGTGACTACACCTTC.

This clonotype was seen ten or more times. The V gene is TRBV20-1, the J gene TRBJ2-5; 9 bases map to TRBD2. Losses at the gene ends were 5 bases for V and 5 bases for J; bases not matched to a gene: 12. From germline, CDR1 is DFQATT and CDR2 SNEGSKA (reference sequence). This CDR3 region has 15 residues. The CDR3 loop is CSARKTSGRGETQYF. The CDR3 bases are TGCAGTGCTCGCAAGACTAGCGGCCGGGGGGAGACCCAGTACTTC.

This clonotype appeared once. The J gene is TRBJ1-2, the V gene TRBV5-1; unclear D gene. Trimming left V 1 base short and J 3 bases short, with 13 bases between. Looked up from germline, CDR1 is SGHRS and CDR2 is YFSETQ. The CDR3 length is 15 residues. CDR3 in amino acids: CASSLYSPGDYGYTF. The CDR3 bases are TGCGCCAGCAGCTTGTATTCCCCCGGCGACTATGGCTACACCTTC.

The CDR3 region has the DNA TGTGCCAGCAGTGCCGGGACAGGGACCTCGGCCCAGCATTTT. Its translation is CASSAGTGTSAQHF. The rearrangement links TRBV6-1 to TRBJ1-5; TRBD1 matches at 9 bases. V lost 4 bases to trimming and J lost 11 bases; unmatched junction nucleotides: 9. The CDR3 covers 14 residues. Germline-derived CDR1 and CDR2 are MNHNS and SASEGT.

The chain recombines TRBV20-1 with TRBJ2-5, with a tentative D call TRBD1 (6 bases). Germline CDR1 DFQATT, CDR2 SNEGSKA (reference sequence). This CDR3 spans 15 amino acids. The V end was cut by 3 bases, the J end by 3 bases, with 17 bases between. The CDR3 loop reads CSASHGQNQEETQYF. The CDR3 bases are TGCAGTGCTAGCCATGGACAGAATCAAGAAGAGACCCAGTACTTC.

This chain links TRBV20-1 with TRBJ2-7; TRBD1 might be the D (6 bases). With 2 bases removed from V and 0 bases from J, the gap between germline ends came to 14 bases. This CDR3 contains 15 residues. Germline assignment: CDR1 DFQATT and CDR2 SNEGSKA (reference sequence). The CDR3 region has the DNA TGCAGTGCTAGAAGAAACAGGGAGAGCTCCTACGAGCAGTACTTC. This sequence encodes CSARRNRESSYEQYF.

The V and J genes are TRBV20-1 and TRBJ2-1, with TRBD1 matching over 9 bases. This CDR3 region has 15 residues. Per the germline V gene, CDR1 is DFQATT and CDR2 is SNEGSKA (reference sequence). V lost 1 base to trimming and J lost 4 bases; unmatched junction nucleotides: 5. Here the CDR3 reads CSARGETGGYNEQFF. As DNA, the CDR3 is TGCAGTGCTAGAGGGGAGACAGGGGGGTACAATGAGCAGTTCTTC.

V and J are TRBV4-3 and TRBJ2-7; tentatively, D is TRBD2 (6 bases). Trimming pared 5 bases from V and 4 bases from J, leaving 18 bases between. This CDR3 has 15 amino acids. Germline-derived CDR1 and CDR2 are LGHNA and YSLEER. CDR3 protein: CASSKVAGSGYEQYF. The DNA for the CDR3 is TGCGCCAGCAGCAAAGTCGCGGGATCCGGATACGAGCAGTACTTC.

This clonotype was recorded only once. CDR3 coding DNA: TGTGCCACCAGCAGAGGTGCGCGGGGTGCGGGAGAAAAACTGTTTTTT. Protein product: CATSRGARGAGEKLFF. J is TRBJ1-4 and V is TRBV15; D uncertain. The CDR3 totals 16 residues. CDR1 and CDR2 (germline): LNHNV, YYDKDF (reference sequence). With 1 base removed from V and 8 bases from J, the gap between germline ends came to 17 bases.

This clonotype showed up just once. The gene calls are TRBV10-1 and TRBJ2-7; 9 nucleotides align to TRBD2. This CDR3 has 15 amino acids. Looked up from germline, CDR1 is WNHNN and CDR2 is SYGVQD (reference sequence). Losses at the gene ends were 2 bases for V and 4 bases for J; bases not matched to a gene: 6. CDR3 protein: CASSEAGGPGYEQYF. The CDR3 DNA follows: TGCGCCAGCAGTGAGGCGGGAGGGCCAGGGTACGAGCAGTACTTC.

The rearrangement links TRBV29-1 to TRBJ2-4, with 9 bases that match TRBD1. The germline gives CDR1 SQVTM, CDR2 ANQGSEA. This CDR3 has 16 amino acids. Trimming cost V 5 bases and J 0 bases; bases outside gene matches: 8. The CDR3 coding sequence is TGCAGCGTTACACCGGGACAGGGAGTAGCCAAAAACATTCAGTACTTC. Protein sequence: CSVTPGQGVAKNIQYF.

The CDR3 nucleotides are TGTGCCAGCTCTCTAACCGGGACTACTCTTTACGAGCGGTACTTC. Translated: CASSLTGTTLYERYF. The V gene is TRBV27, the J gene TRBJ2-4; 7 nucleotides match TRBD2. Germline values: CDR1 MNHEY, CDR2 SMNVEV (reference sequence). Trimming at V came to 8 bases and at J to 15 bases, leaving 22 bases not matched to a gene. The CDR3 has 15 amino acids.

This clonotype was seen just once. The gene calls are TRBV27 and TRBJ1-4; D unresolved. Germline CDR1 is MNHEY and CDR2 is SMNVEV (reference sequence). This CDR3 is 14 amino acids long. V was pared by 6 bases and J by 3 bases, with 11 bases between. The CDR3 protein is CASSPIGANEKLFF. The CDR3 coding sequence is TGTGCCAGCAGCCCGATCGGGGCTAATGAAAAACTGTTTTTT.

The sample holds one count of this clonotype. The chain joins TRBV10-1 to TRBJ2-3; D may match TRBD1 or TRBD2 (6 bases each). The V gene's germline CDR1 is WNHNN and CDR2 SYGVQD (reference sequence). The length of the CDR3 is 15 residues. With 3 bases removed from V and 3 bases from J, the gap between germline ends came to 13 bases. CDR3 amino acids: CASSDPGAWTDTQYF. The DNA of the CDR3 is TGCGCCAGCAGTGACCCGGGGGCTTGGACAGATACGCAGTATTTT.

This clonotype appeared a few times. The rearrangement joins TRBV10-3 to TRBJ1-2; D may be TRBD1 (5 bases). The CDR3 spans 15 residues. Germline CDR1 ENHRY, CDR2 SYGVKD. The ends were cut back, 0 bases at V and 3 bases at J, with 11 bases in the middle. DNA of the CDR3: TGTGCCATCAGTGAGTCCCGGGGGACGGACTATGGCTACACCTTC. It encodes CAISESRGTDYGYTF.